A selection of T cell receptor beta chains follows, all from one sample in a study of T cell responses to AZD1222 COVID-19 vaccine. The data were produced by immunoSEQ multiplex PCR, yet TCRdb's version contains in-frame clones alone and is incomplete. The sample lists 70,000 or so clones, around 80% seen once, with around an eighth in the top ten. This sample comprised peripheral blood, obtained on day 0 of AZD1222 vaccination. The origin of the receptors is an adult in good health. Each CDR3 is given with its conserved first and last residue. Each record gives: J gene, CDR3 length, D gene, V gene, clone size, CDR3 protein, CDR3 DNA. The D gene is left open where the match is weak. Size values are once, few and many counts, or a class for expanded clones, and some rows have none.

J: TRBJ2-7; length: 14; D: NA; V: TRBV3-1/TRBV3-2; size: NA; CDR3: CASSRAQRAYEQYF; DNA: TGTGCCAGCAGCCGCGCACAAAGGGCCTACGAGCAGTACTTC
J: TRBJ2-7; length: 16; D: TRBD1; V: TRBV3-1/TRBV3-2; size: NA; CDR3: CASSQDSGQGGYEQYF; DNA: TGTGCCAGCAGCCAAGATAGCGGACAGGGGGGGTACGAGCAGTACTTC
J: TRBJ1-1; length: 16; D: TRBD1; V: TRBV18; size: NA; CDR3: CASSQGQGARGTEAFF; DNA: TGTGCCAGCTCCCAAGGACAGGGGGCACGAGGGACTGAAGCTTTCTTT
J: TRBJ1-6; length: 14; D: TRBD1; V: TRBV5-6; size: NA; CDR3: CASSPGRGDSPLHF; DNA: TGTGCCAGCAGCCCGGGCAGGGGGGATTCACCCCTCCACTTT
J: TRBJ2-6; length: 15; D: NA; V: TRBV5-6; size: NA; CDR3: CASSFRVSGANVLTF; DNA: TGTGCCAGCAGCTTCAGAGTCTCTGGGGCCAACGTCCTGACTTTC
J: TRBJ2-2; length: 14; D: NA; V: TRBV7-8; size: NA; CDR3: CASSLEEVAGELFF; DNA: TGTGCCAGCAGCTTAGAAGAGGTAGCGGGGGAGCTGTTTTTT
J: TRBJ2-7; length: 15; D: NA; V: TRBV4-1; size: NA; CDR3: CASSQRADGPYEQYF; DNA: TGCGCCAGCAGCCAGAGGGCGGACGGACCCTACGAGCAGTACTTC
J: TRBJ1-6; length: 12; D: NA; V: TRBV30; size: NA; CDR3: CAWSDTSSPLHF; DNA: TGTGCCTGGAGTGATACCTCATCACCCCTCCACTTT
J: TRBJ2-7; length: 16; D: TRBD1; V: TRBV19; size: NA; CDR3: CASSTLTGTGVHEQYF; DNA: TGTGCCAGTAGCACCCTAACCGGGACAGGGGTCCACGAGCAGTACTTC
J: TRBJ2-5; length: 16; D: TRBD2; V: TRBV3-1/TRBV3-2; size: NA; CDR3: CASSHDLAGEGETQYF; DNA: TGTGCCAGCAGCCACGATTTAGCGGGGGAAGGAGAGACCCAGTACTTC
J: TRBJ2-7; length: 12; D: NA; V: TRBV2; size: medium-sized; CDR3: CASLGQSYEQYF; DNA: TGTGCCAGCTTAGGACAGTCCTACGAGCAGTACTTC
J: TRBJ1-6; length: 13; D: NA; V: TRBV19; size: NA; CDR3: CASSMRGSSPLHF; DNA: TGTGCCAGTAGTATGAGGGGCTCTTCACCCCTCCACTTT
J: TRBJ1-6; length: 13; D: NA; V: TRBV30; size: NA; CDR3: CAWSGARGSPLHF; DNA: TGTGCCTGGAGTGGGGCACGGGGCTCACCCCTCCACTTT
J: TRBJ1-2; length: 13; D: NA; V: TRBV15; size: NA; CDR3: CATSSEGPYGYTF; DNA: TGTGCCACCAGCAGTGAAGGACCTTATGGCTACACCTTC
J: TRBJ1-5; length: 16; D: NA; V: TRBV6-2/TRBV6-3; size: NA; CDR3: CASSYQGSPGGQPQHF; DNA: TGTGCCAGCAGTTATCAAGGGAGTCCGGGGGGTCAGCCCCAGCATTTT
J: TRBJ2-1; length: 20; D: TRBD2; V: TRBV5-4; size: NA; CDR3: CASSSPYKRLAGVNHNEQFF; DNA: TGTGCCAGCAGCTCGCCTTATAAAAGACTAGCGGGGGTGAACCACAATGAGCAGTTCTTC
J: TRBJ2-3; length: 11; D: NA; V: TRBV6-5; size: once; CDR3: CASSSTDTQYF; DNA: TGTGCCAGCAGTTCAACAGATACGCAGTATTTT
J: TRBJ1-5; length: 13; D: NA; V: TRBV2; size: once; CDR3: CASLGDSNQPQHF; DNA: TGTGCCAGCTTAGGGGATAGCAATCAGCCCCAGCATTTT
J: TRBJ1-1; length: 13; D: TRBD1; V: TRBV12-3/TRBV12-4; size: once; CDR3: CASSLTGLTEAFF; DNA: TGTGCCAGCAGTTTGACAGGGCTAACTGAAGCTTTCTTT
J: TRBJ1-2; length: 16; D: NA; V: TRBV3-1/TRBV3-2; size: NA; CDR3: CASSHNRVSHLYGYTF; DNA: TGTGCCAGCAGCCATAACAGGGTTTCCCACCTCTATGGCTACACCTTC
J: TRBJ2-3; length: 14; D: NA; V: TRBV10-3; size: NA; CDR3: CATTPSYGEDTQYF; DNA: TGTGCCACAACCCCTAGTTACGGTGAAGATACGCAGTATTTT
J: TRBJ1-6; length: 14; D: TRBD1; V: TRBV18; size: NA; CDR3: CASSPGTGESPLHF; DNA: TGTGCCAGCTCACCAGGGACAGGGGAGTCACCCCTCCACTTT
J: TRBJ2-5; length: 13; D: NA; V: TRBV10-2; size: NA; CDR3: CASSRGYQETQYF; DNA: TGCGCCAGCAGCCGAGGTTACCAAGAGACCCAGTACTTC